This T cell receptor (beta chain) stems from a study of blood T cell repertoires in COVID-19. Study in general: Sample material is recorded as cDNA or gDNA derived from T cells, B-cell-depleted T cells, or PBMCs.

In the authors' workflow: The assay estimated nucleated cells by amplifying reference gene primers. TCRdb's table, derived via immunoSEQ multiplex PCR, lists solely in-frame clones and lacks some. V, J and clone size reflect that table, while D and trimming were determined from the DNA. The sample contains some 460,000 clones, roughly 87% of which appear only once. Across 24 US areas, participants ranged in age from roughly 18 to 95 years. Before being deemed recovered, Cohort 3 donors had two negative PCRs, clearance, or symptom resolution. With V trimmed by 2 bases and J by 11 bases, 8 bases remained unmatched. CDR1 and CDR2 from the germline V gene are MNHEY and SMNVEV (reference sequence). The CDR3 sequence is 13 residues long.

The sequence was obtained from a woman aged 18-35 years who had recovered from COVID-19. The V call is TRBV27, the J call TRBJ1-1; 7 bases map to TRBD1. The sample consisted of PBMCs or T cells enriched from blood (not recorded which). The CDR3 region has the DNA TGTGCCAGCAGTTTACAGGGGGGCAGGGTGGCTTTCTTT. Its translation is CASSLQGGRVAFF.